A selection of T cell receptor beta chains follows, all from one sample in a study of T cells in Graves' hyperthyroidism and ophthalmopathy. MiXCR, applied by TCRdb to the multiplex PCR reads, yields one record per CDR3 protein. The sample consists of more than 300,000 distinct CDR3 sequences, roughly 13% of them appearing once. The specimen was blood. These TCRs come from a woman between 25 and 40 years old with Graves' hyperthyroidism. Each CDR3 is given with its conserved first and last residue. D genes are given only for firm matches. Clone size is given for some rows only: seen once, a few or many times, or a class if the clone is expanded.

j_call clone_size d_call v_call cdr3_aa cdr3_nt
TRBJ2-7 few - TRBV20-1 CSAREASTVEHEEQYF TGCAGTGCTAGAGAAGCCTCCACCGTGGAGCATGAGGAGCAGTACTTC
TRBJ1-4 many - TRBV2 CASSESGPNEKLFF TGTGCCAGCAGTGAATCGGGCCCTAATGAAAAACTGTTTTTT
TRBJ2-7 few TRBD1 TRBV7-9 CASSLRGQGDEQYF TGTGCCAGCAGCTTACGGGGACAGGGGGACGAGCAGTACTTC
TRBJ2-5 few TRBD1 TRBV20-1 CSASHPGQGPSETQYF TGCAGTGCTAGCCATCCGGGACAGGGGCCTTCTGAGACCCAGTACTTC
TRBJ2-1 - - TRBV20-1 CSARDGSNEQFF TGCAGTGCTAGAGATGGTAGCAATGAGCAGTTCTTC
TRBJ1-1 many - TRBV20-1 CSAPTNTEAFF TGCAGTGCCCCCACTAACACTGAAGCTTTCTTT
TRBJ2-7 - TRBD2 TRBV20-1 CSARDAGGAREQYF TGCAGTGCTAGAGATGCGGGGGGCGCGCGAGAGCAGTACTTC
TRBJ2-7 - - TRBV7-6 CASSSPGRNEQYF TGTGCCAGCAGCTCCCCTGGAAGGAACGAGCAGTACTTC
TRBJ1-1 many TRBD1 TRBV10-3 CASRRGTGRDTEAFF TGTGCCTCCCGACGAGGGACAGGAAGGGACACTGAAGCTTTCTTT
TRBJ2-4 - - TRBV27 CASSQTTGGKNIQYF TGTGCCAGCAGTCAAACGACAGGAGGGAAAAACATTCAGTACTTC
TRBJ1-5 - - TRBV6-5 CASSYNGPSNQPQHF TGTGCCAGCAGTTACAACGGTCCGAGCAATCAGCCCCAGCATTTT
TRBJ2-7 - - TRBV7-8 CASSPGMYEQYF TGTGCCAGCAGCCCCGGCATGTACGAGCAGTACTTC
TRBJ1-3 many - TRBV30 CACTGVSGNTIYF TGTGCCTGCACGGGAGTGTCGGGAAACACCATATATTTT
TRBJ1-2 - - TRBV7-9 CASSLGDMASWGYGYTF TGTGCCAGCAGCTTAGGGGACATGGCCTCGTGGGGCTATGGCTACACCTTC
TRBJ1-2 - - TRBV6-1 CASKLGRLPRGNYGYTF TGTGCCAGCAAATTGGGCCGACTCCCACGGGGGAACTATGGCTACACCTTC
TRBJ2-1 - TRBD2 TRBV4-2 CASSQDSGTYSYNEQFF TGTGCCAGCAGCCAAGATAGCGGGACTTACTCCTACAATGAGCAGTTCTTC
TRBJ1-1 - - TRBV3-1 CASSPGVGEAFF TGTGCCAGCAGCCCGGGGGTGGGTGAAGCTTTCTTT
TRBJ2-7 many - TRBV12-3/TRBV12-4 CATNLRGPSYEQYF TGTGCCACCAATCTCAGGGGCCCCTCCTACGAGCAGTACTTC
TRBJ1-1 many - TRBV27 CASSLYVGTEAFF TGTGCCAGCAGTTTATATGTGGGCACTGAAGCTTTCTTT
TRBJ2-5 many - TRBV11-2 CASSSSTGTQYF TGTGCCAGCAGCTCCTCGACGGGGACCCAGTACTTC
TRBJ2-3 many - TRBV6-1 CASSVTGDTQYF TGTGCCAGCAGTGTTACAGGAGATACGCAGTATTTT
TRBJ2-5 - - TRBV20-1 CSAYTGPQETQYF TGCAGTGCTTATACCGGGCCTCAAGAGACCCAGTACTTC
TRBJ1-2 - TRBD1 TRBV2 CASSSIRQGENGYTF TGTGCCAGCAGTTCGATTCGACAGGGGGAGAATGGCTACACCTTC
TRBJ2-5 - - TRBV13 CASSYFAGEKETQHF TGTGCCAGCAGCTATTTTGCCGGGGAAAAAGAGACCCAGCACTTC
TRBJ2-1 few TRBD2 TRBV7-6 CASSGASGSNEQFF TGTGCCTCCTCCGGGGCTAGCGGGAGTAATGAGCAGTTCTTC
TRBJ2-3 - TRBD2 TRBV6-1 CATGTSGIADTQYF TGTGCCACAGGGACTAGCGGTATCGCAGATACGCAGTATTTT
TRBJ1-6 - - TRBV2 CASSVQDLHF TGTGCCAGCAGTGTTCAAGACCTCCACTTT
TRBJ2-7 - - TRBV20-1 CSAVSGTNYEQYF TGCAGTGCCGTCAGCGGAACTAACTACGAGCAGTACTTC
TRBJ2-7 - TRBD1 TRBV18 CASSGFTGGNSYEQYF TGTGCCAGCTCGGGATTCACAGGGGGGAATTCGTACGAGCAGTACTTC
TRBJ2-5 many - TRBV28 CASNPGSGATQYF TGTGCCAGCAATCCCGGGTCGGGCGCGACCCAGTACTTC
TRBJ2-4 many - TRBV7-9 CASSLPGNSQNIQYF TGTGCCAGCAGCTTACCTGGAAACAGCCAAAACATTCAGTACTTC
TRBJ2-5 many - TRBV29-1 CSVGTPRTQYF TGCAGCGTCGGGACTCCCCGGACCCAGTACTTC
TRBJ1-5 many - TRBV10-2 CASSESGINQPQHF TGCGCCAGCAGTGAGTCAGGGATCAATCAGCCCCAGCATTTT
TRBJ2-5 - TRBD2 TRBV7-3 CASSLTSGSETQYF TGTGCCAGCAGCTTGACTAGCGGTTCTGAGACCCAGTACTTC
TRBJ1-6 many - TRBV7-2 CASSLFFTEYNSPLHF TGTGCCAGCAGCTTATTCTTTACGGAATATAATTCACCCCTCCACTTT
TRBJ2-3 few - TRBV7-6 CASSLGGGVDTQYF TGTGCCAGCAGCTTAGGTGGAGGGGTGGATACGCAGTATTTT
TRBJ1-2 - - TRBV3-1 CASSQGTPGGYTF TGTGCCAGCAGCCAGGGGACCCCTGGCGGCTACACCTTC
TRBJ1-2 many - TRBV29-1 CSVVEGKNYGYTF TGCAGCGTTGTCGAGGGGAAAAACTATGGCTACACCTTC
TRBJ1-4 few - TRBV20-1 CSARGTFLEKLFF TGCAGTGCTAGAGGGACGTTCCTTGAAAAACTGTTTTTT
TRBJ2-7 few - TRBV5-6 CASSLPFIGRGEQYF TGTGCCAGCAGCTTGCCGTTCATTGGCAGGGGAGAGCAGTACTTC
TRBJ2-2 - - TRBV19 CASSPRQYPGELFF TGTGCCAGTAGTCCGCGCCAATACCCCGGGGAGCTGTTTTTT
TRBJ2-7 few - TRBV7-9 CASSFMGNSYEQYF TGTGCCAGCAGCTTTATGGGAAATTCCTACGAGCAGTACTTC
TRBJ1-2 many - TRBV28 CASSLGGADFGGYTF TGTGCCAGCAGTTTAGGGGGGGCTGATTTTGGAGGCTACACCTTC
TRBJ2-4 many - TRBV27 CASSLTVKNIQYF TGTGCCAGCAGTTTGACAGTAAAAAACATTCAGTACTTC
TRBJ1-4 - - TRBV20-1 CSARLRHVYEKLFF TGCAGTGCTAGATTGCGACACGTTTATGAAAAACTGTTTTTT
TRBJ2-1 many TRBD1 TRBV5-5 CASSFAGGEQFF TGTGCCAGCAGCTTTGCAGGGGGTGAGCAGTTCTTC
TRBJ2-1 once TRBD2 TRBV28 CASSFGRANYEQFF TGTGCCAGCAGTTTCGGGAGGGCCAATTATGAGCAGTTCTTC
TRBJ2-5 - - TRBV6-2/TRBV6-3 CASSSLPNQQETQYF TGTGCCAGCAGTTCCCTTCCGAATCAACAAGAGACCCAGTACTTC
TRBJ1-2 few TRBD1 TRBV6-1 CASSMTGFDGYTF TGTGCCAGCAGTATGACAGGGTTCGATGGCTACACCTTC
TRBJ2-1 few - TRBV5-6 CASSLEATFGNEQFF TGTGCCAGCAGCTTGGAAGCGACATTCGGCAATGAGCAGTTCTTC
TRBJ2-3 many TRBD2 TRBV11-2 CASSRSGRGRSTDTQYF TGTGCCAGCAGCCGTAGCGGGAGGGGGCGTAGCACAGATACGCAGTATTTT
TRBJ2-3 many TRBD1 TRBV6-1 CASSADQGARTDTQYF TGTGCCAGCAGTGCGGACCAGGGGGCCCGCACAGATACGCAGTATTTT
TRBJ1-3 - - TRBV7-9 CASSLDREGRNTIYF TGTGCCAGCAGCCTTGACCGCGAAGGAAGAAACACCATATATTTT
TRBJ2-3 - - TRBV7-2 CASSLGIGTDTQYF TGTGCCAGCAGCTTAGGGATAGGCACAGATACGCAGTATTTT
TRBJ2-7 few - TRBV27 CASSLYGTSGATYEQYF TGTGCCAGCAGTTTATACGGGACATCGGGAGCCACCTACGAGCAGTACTTC
TRBJ2-5 - - TRBV20-1 CSARGALQETQYF TGCAGTGCTAGAGGGGCTCTCCAAGAGACCCAGTACTTC
TRBJ2-7 few - TRBV7-2 CASRKGSLRYEQYF TGTGCCAGCAGGAAAGGGAGTTTAAGATACGAGCAGTACTTC
TRBJ1-2 many - TRBV27 CASTAGDEGYTF TGTGCCAGCACGGCGGGCGATGAAGGCTACACCTTC
TRBJ1-2 many - TRBV10-3 CAISEELSGGAEDTF TGTGCCATCAGTGAAGAACTTTCGGGGGGCGCTGAGGACACCTTC
TRBJ1-1 - - TRBV5-1 CASSFEGSGTEAFF TGCGCCAGCAGCTTCGAGGGGAGCGGCACTGAAGCTTTCTTT